The present TCR beta chain was sequenced within a study of T cell responses to AZD1222 COVID-19 vaccine. Analyses pooled second doses at about 4 or about 12 weeks. Measured with immunoSEQ multiplex PCR; TCRdb has only the in-frame clones, and not every one. The table records 130,000 to 150,000 clones, roughly 88% of them present only once. This clone was detected once. The receptor was isolated from an adult who received the AZD1222 COVID-19 vaccine. The sequenced sample was peripheral blood, obtained 28 days after the second AZD1222 dose.

CDR3: CASSPPEGGSSYEQYF. The CDR3 coding sequence is TGTGCCAGCAGTCCCCCTGAAGGAGGGAGCTCCTACGAGCAGTACTTC. The chain carries TRBV25-1 and TRBJ2-7; D possibly corresponds to TRBD2 (6 bases). Per germline, CDR1 MGHDK and CDR2 SYGVNS. The V gene lost 5 bases and the J gene lost 0 bases, with 17 bases spanning the gap. This CDR3 has 16 amino acids.